The 18 T cell receptor beta chains in this list originate from one sample, sequenced in a study of T cells in Graves' hyperthyroidism and ophthalmopathy. TCR beta CDR3 regions were amplified from RNA. HTBI primers drove first-round RT-PCR of the TCR CDR3. TCRdb re-called the multiplex PCR reads through MiXCR, storing one row per CDR3 protein. The sample consists of approximately 520,000 distinct CDR3 sequences, about 24% of them appearing once. Sequenced material: blood. These receptors were obtained from a woman aged 25-40 years with Graves' ophthalmopathy.

In DNA form, the CDR3 reads TGTGCCAGCAGTGATGAGAGCTCTGGGGCCAACGTCCTGACTTTC. Its protein is CASSDESSGANVLTF. This chain uses TRBV6-1 with TRBJ2-6; D gene ambiguous. Germline V lookup: CDR1 MNHNS, CDR2 SASEGT. V was shortened by 3 bases and J by 0 bases, with 6 bases between the two germline ends. The CDR3 is 15 residues long.

Many counts were recorded for this clonotype. This chain joins TRBV11-2 and TRBJ2-1, with a tentative D call TRBD2 (6 bases). The CDR3 is made up of 14 amino acids. CDR1 and CDR2 from the germline V gene are SGHAT and FQNNGV. The germline V and J ends were trimmed by 5 bases and 9 bases, with 17 bases remaining between them. The CDR3 DNA reads TGTGCCAGCAGCATATTAAGGGGTAGCGGTGAGCAGTTCTTC. It yields the protein CASSILRGSGEQFF.

This clonotype was picked up a small number of times. J is TRBJ1-1 and V is TRBV28; 7 bases fit TRBD1. J lost 5 bases, V lost 3 bases, and 12 bases had no gene match. CDR1 is MDHEN and CDR2 is SYDVKM in the germline V gene. The CDR3 sequence is 16 residues long. The CDR3 nucleotides read TGTGCCAGCAGTTTCGATAAGTTGGCCAGGGGGACTGAAGCTTTCTTT. Protein sequence: CASSFDKLARGTEAFF.

This clonotype was picked up many times. This chain connects TRBV11-2 to TRBJ1-2; TRBD1 matches at 10 bases. The CDR3 contains 15 residues. Germline lookup yields CDR1 SGHAT and CDR2 FQNNGV. The V gene end was trimmed by 0 bases and the J gene end by 8 bases; junction bases not matched to a gene: 6. DNA of the CDR3: TGTGCCAGCAGCTTAGATTTGACAGGGGGCCGCGGCTACACCTTC. Amino acids: CASSLDLTGGRGYTF.

V is TRBV6-1 and J is TRBJ2-7; D is possibly TRBD1 (6 bases). Germline V CDR1 and CDR2: MNHNS, SASEGT. The CDR3 extends over 14 amino acids. V lost 6 bases, J lost 2 bases, and 14 bases lay in between. The CDR3 here is CASRKRDKPYEQYF. CDR3 sequence (DNA): TGTGCCAGCAGAAAACGGGACAAGCCCTACGAGCAGTACTTC.

This clonotype has ten or more counts. Here the CDR3 reads CASSIPGTTEAFF. The CDR3 nucleotides read TGTGCCAGTAGTATTCCAGGGACAACTGAAGCTTTCTTT. The chain links TRBV19 to TRBJ1-1; D might be TRBD1 (6 bases). Germline CDR1 and CDR2: LNHDA and SQIVND (reference sequence). This CDR3 is built from 13 residues. V dropped 3 bases and J dropped 5 bases, with 10 bases sitting between them.

At least ten counts were recorded for this clonotype. The CDR3 region has the DNA TGTGCCAGCAGCCCCCAGCCAAGCATTCACGGCACAGATACGCAGTATTTT. It is translated as CASSPQPSIHGTDTQYF. The chain recombines TRBV9 with TRBJ2-3; no clear D gene. V was shortened by 4 bases and J by 1 base, with 19 bases between the two germline ends. The V gene's germline CDR1 is SGDLS and CDR2 YYNGEE. The CDR3 spans 17 residues.

In this sample, this clonotype turned up many times. The chain links TRBV30 to TRBJ1-1; D is possibly TRBD1 (5 bases). The CDR3 extends over 16 amino acids. From germline, CDR1 is GTSNPN and CDR2 SVGIG (reference sequence). Trimming removed 2 bases from V and 3 bases from J, with 19 bases in between. CDR3 in amino acids: CAWSRQLISLDTEAFF. The DNA for the CDR3 is TGTGCCTGGAGTAGACAGTTGATTAGTCTGGACACTGAAGCTTTCTTT.

This clonotype was seen repeatedly, ten times or more. This sequence joins TRBV20-1 and TRBJ1-2; D is possibly TRBD1 (5 bases). This CDR3 spans 12 amino acids. Trimming cost V 3 bases and J 4 bases, with 9 bases left between them. Germline V gene lookup returns CDR1 DFQATT and CDR2 SNEGSKA (reference sequence). Here the CDR3 DNA reads TGCAGTGCTAGCGCAGGGAGCTATGGCTACACCTTC. It yields the protein CSASAGSYGYTF.

This chain joins TRBV5-1 and TRBJ1-5; D is perhaps TRBD1 (6 bases). CDR1 is SGHRS, CDR2 YFSETQ, per germline. Trimming removed 4 bases at V and 3 bases at J, with 14 bases between. The CDR3 has 15 residues. The CDR3 region has the DNA TGCGCCAGCAGCGCCAGACCAGGGGACAATCAGCCCCAGCATTTT. Translated, it gives CASSARPGDNQPQHF.

This clonotype was counted many times. This sequence joins TRBV28 and TRBJ1-2; the D gene is possibly TRBD1 (6 bases). The CDR3 totals 16 residues. The V gene lost 6 bases and the J gene lost 0 bases, with 17 bases spanning the gap. The germline gives CDR1 MDHEN, CDR2 SYDVKM. The DNA for the CDR3 is TGTGCCAGCAGGGGTTCCGGGACACCTCCTAACTATGGCTACACCTTC. This translates into CASRGSGTPPNYGYTF.

Many counts were recorded for this clonotype. J is TRBJ1-2 and V is TRBV2, with 8 bases that match TRBD1. The germline V gene has CDR1 SNHLY and CDR2 FYNNEI. This CDR3 spans 14 amino acids. The trim removed 3 bases at V and 8 bases at J, leaving 8 bases unmatched. CDR3 in DNA: TGTGCCAGCAGTGATACCAGGGGGCCAGGGGGCTACACCTTC. This translates into CASSDTRGPGGYTF.

In this sample, this clonotype turned up many times. The chain has TRBV19 and TRBJ1-2; D is possibly TRBD1 (5 bases). Germline V lookup: CDR1 LNHDA, CDR2 SQIVND (reference sequence). CDR3 size: 14 residues. Trimming took off 2 bases at V and 4 bases at J, with 11 bases between the two ends. CDR3 nucleotide sequence: TGTGCCAGTAGTATATGGGGCCTACCCTATGGCTACACCTTC. Translated, it gives CASSIWGLPYGYTF.

This clonotype was picked up many times. The V and J genes are TRBV27 and TRBJ1-1; possibly TRBD1 for D (5 bases). This CDR3 contains 16 residues. Between the trimmed V and J ends, which lost 8 bases and 0 bases, there was a span of 19 bases. CDR1 and CDR2 from the germline V gene are MNHEY and SMNVEV (reference sequence). The CDR3 loop reads CASGGAGLFMNTEAFF. The CDR3 coding sequence is TGTGCCAGCGGCGGGGCAGGCCTATTCATGAACACTGAAGCTTTCTTT.

The chain couples TRBV6-2 or TRBV6-3 to TRBJ2-7; D ambiguous. The CDR3 totals 14 residues. V gave up 8 bases and J gave up 0 bases, with 14 bases separating them. Per germline, CDR1 MNHEY and CDR2 SVGEGT. The CDR3 nucleotides are TGTGCCAGCGGCTCGGCAGAGAGCTCCTACGAGCAGTACTTC. Translating gives CASGSAESSYEQYF.

This clonotype was observed at least ten times. The gene calls are TRBV6-5 and TRBJ2-5; TRBD1 matches at 7 bases. Germline CDR1 and CDR2: MNHEY and SVGAGI. This CDR3 region has 15 residues. Unmatched junction bases numbered 9, after V lost 3 bases and J lost 5 bases. CDR3 loop: CASSYRGGWGETQYF. The CDR3 bases are TGTGCCAGCAGTTATAGAGGGGGCTGGGGGGAGACCCAGTACTTC.

This clonotype appeared many times. The chain couples TRBV7-2 to TRBJ1-5; 10 nucleotides match TRBD1. There are 16 residues in the CDR3. CDR1 and CDR2 from the germline V gene are SGHTA and FQGNSA. Trimming took 5 bases from V and 7 from J; bases not matched to a gene: 11. The CDR3 protein is CASSPRLTGGVQPQHF. Here the CDR3 DNA reads TGTGCCAGCAGCCCCAGACTGACAGGGGGCGTGCAGCCCCAGCATTTT.

The chain carries TRBV27 and TRBJ1-1; D is possibly TRBD1 (6 bases). Germline V gene data show CDR1 as MNHEY and CDR2 as SMNVEV (reference sequence). The CDR3 contains 13 residues. V shed 7 bases and J shed 4 bases, with 13 bases lying between them. CDR3 residues: CASKQGGVTEAFF. CDR3 sequence (DNA): TGTGCCAGCAAACAAGGGGGTGTCACTGAAGCTTTCTTT.